Sequencing of this T cell receptor (beta chain) was carried out in a study of T cells after yellow fever vaccination. Whole-study findings and limits: The secondary response was weaker, and its peak arrived faster, on day 5 versus 15.

TCRdb used MiXCR to reprocess the 5' RACE reads, holding one entry per CDR3 protein. The profile covers fewer than 400,000 distinct CDR3 sequences, with approximately 5.7% appearing a single time and about 15% taken by the ten largest. This clonotype was seen at least ten times. Its antigen is unknown. The V end lost 3 bases, the J end lost 0 bases, and 18 bases lay between the germline ends. There are 17 residues in the CDR3. This material consisted of PBMCs, taken 5 days after the yellow fever booster vaccination. The clonotype was recovered from a man aged 30-40 years who received the YFV17D yellow fever vaccine. V is TRBV12-3 or TRBV12-4 and J is TRBJ2-7, with D tentatively TRBD1 or TRBD2 (6 bases each). CDR3: CASSFPPPGGLSYEQYF. In nucleotides, the CDR3 is TGTGCCAGCAGTTTTCCCCCCCCCGGGGGCCTCTCCTACGAGCAGTACTTC.